This T cell receptor beta chain was obtained from a study of PD-L1 blockade in urothelial cancer. Study at large: After treatment start, blood was analyzed at 3 weeks (second dose) and at 6 weeks. Blood gave a median about 150,000 T cells.

The CDR3 runs to 15 residues. With V trimmed by 4 bases and J by 1 base, 3 bases remained unmatched. Germline V CDR1 and CDR2: LNHDA, SQIVND (reference sequence). The assay was immunoSEQ multiplex PCR, and TCRdb's table has in-frame clones only and misses some. The sample has 35,000 to 40,000 clones, roughly 80% seen once. The time point was: pretreatment peripheral blood. The material was PBMCs, obtained around atezolizumab (anti-PD-L1) treatment. The sequence derives from a man older than 75 with urothelial cancer. The chain is built from TRBV19 and TRBJ2-2; 7 bases fit TRBD2. The DNA of the CDR3 is TGTGCCAGTAGTACCCGGGGGGAGAACACCGGGGAGCTGTTTTTT. Its translation is CASSTRGENTGELFF.